This T cell receptor beta chain came from a study of blood T cell repertoires in COVID-19. About the study: The study drew acute and convalescent COVID-19 samples from the United States, Italy and Spain. Sources were T cells, B-cell-depleted T cells, or PBMCs; the material itself was cDNA or gDNA.

In the original processing: Estimation of nucleated cell counts was performed using reference gene primer amplification. TCRdb's copy holds only in-frame clones and misses some; the assay was immunoSEQ multiplex PCR. The V and J calls and the clone size are those of that table, but D and trimming were determined from the DNA. The sample yields 90,000 to 95,000 clones, 85% to 90% seen once. The sequence derives from an elderly woman with active COVID-19. What was sequenced was peripheral blood.

The CDR3 DNA follows: TGTGCCAGCAGTGAAGCGTCCACCTACAATGAGCAGTTCTTC. As protein: CASSEASTYNEQFF. The chain combines TRBV6-1 with TRBJ2-1; unclear D gene. Germline V gives CDR1 MNHNS, CDR2 SASEGT. The CDR3 runs 14 residues. V lost 0 bases, J lost 2 bases, and 5 bases lay in between.